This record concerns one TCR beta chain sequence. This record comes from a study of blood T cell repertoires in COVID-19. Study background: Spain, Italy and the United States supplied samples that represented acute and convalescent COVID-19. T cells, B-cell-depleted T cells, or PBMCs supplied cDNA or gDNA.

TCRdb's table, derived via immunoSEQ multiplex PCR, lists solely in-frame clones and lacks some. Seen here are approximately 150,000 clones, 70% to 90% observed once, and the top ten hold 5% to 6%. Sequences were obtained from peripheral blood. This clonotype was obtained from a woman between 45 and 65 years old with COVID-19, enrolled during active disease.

The CDR3 nucleotides are TGTGCCAGCATTCTCAGGGGAACTGAAGCTTTCTTT. Translation gives CASILRGTEAFF. The chain recombines TRBV6-5 with TRBJ1-1, with a possible D match to TRBD1 (6 bases). Between the trimmed V and J ends, which lost 7 bases and 5 bases, there was a span of 11 bases. Germline CDR1 and CDR2: MNHEY and SVGAGI. The CDR3 has 12 amino acids.